This TCR beta chain was recovered during a study of T cells after yellow fever vaccination. Findings of the study overall: The appearance of a small share of clonotypes in both CD4 and CD8 compartments was observed. Abundant clonotypes from the bulk population could get into FACS-sorted repertoires as contaminants.

This clonotype was found many times. The germline V gene has CDR1 SGHTA and CDR2 FQGNSA. Trimming cost V 1 base and J 4 bases, with 11 bases left between them. The length of the CDR3 is 15 residues. The TCR cDNA carried a universal primer site and UMIs from 5'RACE template switching. TCRdb ran MiXCR on the 5' RACE reads and lists one entry per CDR3 protein. The sample lists some 100,000 distinct CDR3 sequences; more than 7.5% were seen once. This sequence was found in a man between 18 and 29 years old who received the YFV17D yellow fever vaccine. The chain joins TRBV7-2 to TRBJ2-1; D is uncertain. The specimen was CD8+ T cells not binding an NS4B(214-222) dextramer, sorted from PBMCs, collected approximately 16 days after the first yellow fever vaccination. CDR3: CASSLVPGPYNEQFF. As DNA, the CDR3 is TGTGCCAGCAGCTTAGTTCCGGGCCCGTACAATGAGCAGTTCTTC.